This is a list of T cell receptor beta chains from one sample in a study of molecular identifiers for immune sequencing clone quantification. TCRdb itself ran the PCR reads through MiXCR, one entry per CDR3 protein. The data contain fewer than 350,000 distinct CDR3 sequences, about 23% of them seen just once; the ten biggest clones take up about 0.71%. Sequencing was performed on naive CD8+ T cells from blood, with Jurkat cell RNA spiked in. Source of these receptors: a human donor in good health. Some libraries in this study had Jurkat cell RNA spiked in. Both conserved end residues are part of each CDR3. A D gene is named only where the DNA matches it firmly. A clone size is listed for some rows: how often the clone was seen (once, few, many), or a class if it is expanded.

d_call: -
j_call: TRBJ1-1
v_call: TRBV30
clone_size: few
cdr3_aa: CAWREGQFMNTEAFF
cdr3_nt: TGTGCCTGGAGGGAAGGACAGTTCATGAACACTGAAGCTTTCTTT

d_call: TRBD1
j_call: TRBJ2-5
v_call: TRBV28
clone_size: few
cdr3_aa: CASSSPTGSMQETQYF
cdr3_nt: TGTGCCAGCAGTTCCCCGACAGGGTCAATGCAAGAGACCCAGTACTTC

d_call: TRBD1
j_call: TRBJ2-3
v_call: TRBV2
clone_size: -
cdr3_aa: CASRDRVRDTQYF
cdr3_nt: TGTGCCAGCCGGGACAGGGTACGAGATACGCAGTATTTT

d_call: TRBD2
j_call: TRBJ2-3
v_call: TRBV5-6
clone_size: many
cdr3_aa: CASSLGSGRAVDTQYF
cdr3_nt: TGTGCCAGCAGCTTGGGTAGCGGGAGGGCCGTAGATACGCAGTATTTT

d_call: -
j_call: TRBJ1-2
v_call: TRBV9
clone_size: -
cdr3_aa: CASSVGDSQGYGYTF
cdr3_nt: TGTGCCAGCAGCGTAGGAGATAGCCAGGGCTATGGCTACACCTTC

d_call: TRBD1
j_call: TRBJ2-2
v_call: TRBV4-3
clone_size: -
cdr3_aa: CASSQFDRGPGALFF
cdr3_nt: TGCGCCAGCAGCCAGTTTGACAGGGGGCCCGGGGCGCTGTTTTTT

d_call: -
j_call: TRBJ2-3
v_call: TRBV12-3/TRBV12-4
clone_size: -
cdr3_aa: CASSRQTSTDTQYF
cdr3_nt: TGTGCCAGCAGTCGACAGACTAGCACAGATACGCAGTATTTT

d_call: TRBD1
j_call: TRBJ1-1
v_call: TRBV29-1
clone_size: few
cdr3_aa: CSVWLPGGFSTEAFF
cdr3_nt: TGCAGCGTTTGGCTGCCAGGGGGGTTTAGCACTGAAGCTTTCTTT

d_call: -
j_call: TRBJ1-1
v_call: TRBV5-4
clone_size: -
cdr3_aa: CACGGAYSEAFF
cdr3_nt: TGTGCCTGCGGAGGGGCGTACTCTGAAGCTTTCTTT

d_call: -
j_call: TRBJ2-2
v_call: TRBV19
clone_size: -
cdr3_aa: CASSILPLLTGELFF
cdr3_nt: TGTGCCAGTAGTATACTTCCTCTACTTACCGGGGAGCTGTTTTTT

d_call: -
j_call: TRBJ1-4
v_call: TRBV9
clone_size: many
cdr3_aa: CASSGDGVMGEKLFF
cdr3_nt: TGTGCCAGCAGCGGGGACGGGGTTATGGGTGAAAAACTGTTTTTT

d_call: -
j_call: TRBJ2-3
v_call: TRBV2
clone_size: many
cdr3_aa: CASSVEVSTATDTQYF
cdr3_nt: TGTGCCAGCAGTGTAGAGGTTTCGACAGCCACAGATACGCAGTATTTT

d_call: -
j_call: TRBJ1-5
v_call: TRBV7-9
clone_size: many
cdr3_aa: CASSYESNQPQHF
cdr3_nt: TGTGCCAGCAGCTACGAGAGCAATCAGCCCCAGCATTTT

d_call: -
j_call: TRBJ1-6
v_call: TRBV20-1
clone_size: few
cdr3_aa: CSAPPGQVSYNSPLHF
cdr3_nt: TGCAGTGCTCCTCCGGGGCAGGTCTCCTATAATTCACCCCTCCACTTT

d_call: -
j_call: TRBJ2-7
v_call: TRBV27
clone_size: -
cdr3_aa: CASSIRTAYEQYF
cdr3_nt: TGTGCCAGCAGTATAAGGACAGCGTACGAGCAGTACTTC

d_call: TRBD1
j_call: TRBJ2-3
v_call: TRBV2
clone_size: many
cdr3_aa: CATFPERGLGTDTQYF
cdr3_nt: TGTGCCACCTTTCCTGAGAGGGGGCTAGGCACAGATACGCAGTATTTT

d_call: -
j_call: TRBJ2-2
v_call: TRBV29-1
clone_size: many
cdr3_aa: CSVEAGIPGELFF
cdr3_nt: TGCAGCGTTGAGGCAGGGATACCCGGGGAGCTGTTTTTT

d_call: -
j_call: TRBJ2-1
v_call: TRBV24-1
clone_size: many
cdr3_aa: CATSDTGEADNEQFF
cdr3_nt: TGTGCCACCAGTGATACAGGGGAGGCTGACAATGAGCAGTTCTTC

d_call: -
j_call: TRBJ2-3
v_call: TRBV27
clone_size: once
cdr3_aa: CASSLWDPSGADTQYF
cdr3_nt: TGTGCCAGCAGTTTATGGGACCCCTCGGGGGCAGATACGCAGTATTTT

d_call: TRBD2
j_call: TRBJ2-1
v_call: TRBV4-3
clone_size: few
cdr3_aa: CASSQKLPGLVYNEQFF
cdr3_nt: TGCGCCAGCAGCCAGAAACTACCGGGACTAGTCTACAATGAGCAGTTCTTC

d_call: TRBD1
j_call: TRBJ1-2
v_call: TRBV23-1
clone_size: few
cdr3_aa: CASSQFPRDSAANYGYTF
cdr3_nt: TGCGCCAGCAGTCAATTCCCGCGGGACAGCGCAGCTAACTATGGCTACACCTTC

d_call: TRBD2
j_call: TRBJ2-1
v_call: TRBV6-5
clone_size: few
cdr3_aa: CASGGEKTYNEQFF
cdr3_nt: TGTGCCAGCGGGGGGGAGAAAACCTACAATGAGCAGTTCTTC

d_call: TRBD2
j_call: TRBJ2-3
v_call: TRBV7-6
clone_size: many
cdr3_aa: CASSFNPRVAGPDTQYF
cdr3_nt: TGTGCCAGCAGCTTTAACCCCAGGGTAGCGGGTCCAGATACGCAGTATTTT

d_call: TRBD1
j_call: TRBJ2-7
v_call: TRBV2
clone_size: many
cdr3_aa: CASSAFPTGPEQYF
cdr3_nt: TGTGCCAGCAGTGCATTTCCGACAGGGCCCGAGCAGTACTTC